These 18 T cell receptor beta chains originate from one sample sequenced in a study of blood T cell repertoires in COVID-19. Using immunoSEQ multiplex PCR, the repertoire was profiled, and TCRdb retains in-frame clones only, with some absent. The sample lists about 260,000 clones; 75% to 90% were seen once. Sequencing was carried out using peripheral blood. The receptors derive from a man aged 55 to 70 who had recovered from COVID-19.

V usage is TRBV11-2 and J usage is TRBJ2-2, with TRBD2 matching over 7 bases. The CDR3 covers 16 residues. The germline gives CDR1 SGHAT, CDR2 FQNNGV. V lost 1 base to trimming and J lost 1 base; unmatched junction nucleotides: 3. CDR3 amino acids: CASSLGTSRNTGELFF. The CDR3 DNA is TGTGCCAGCAGCTTAGGGACTAGTCGGAACACCGGGGAGCTGTTTTTT. The whole variable domain, remainder taken from reference TRBV11-2 and TRBJ2-2, is EAGVAQSPRYKIIEKRQSVAFWCNPISGHATLYWYQQILGQGPKLLIQFQNNGVVDDSQLPKDRFSAERLKGVDSTLKIQPAKLEDSAVYLCASSLGTSRNTGELFFGEGSRLTVL.

V gene TRBV7-3 combines with J gene TRBJ2-1; no clear D gene. The length of the CDR3 is 16 residues. V dropped 2 bases and J dropped 0 bases, with 11 bases sitting between them. CDR1 and CDR2 from the germline V gene are SGHTA and FQGTGA. CDR3 in DNA: TGTGCCAGCAGCTTATTTGCGCTGAGCTCCTACAATGAGCAGTTCTTC. Translation: CASSLFALSSYNEQFF.

The genes are TRBV6-5 and TRBJ1-1; D gene ambiguous. Trimming left V 10 bases short and J 4 bases short, with 16 bases between. Germline V gene sequence: CDR1 MNHEY, CDR2 SVGAGI. The CDR3 extends over 13 amino acids. The CDR3 sequence is CATDTAGITEAFF. CDR3 DNA sequence: TGTGCCACCGATACCGCCGGGATCACTGAAGCTTTCTTT.

This clone was seen a few times. The chain employs TRBV7-9 and TRBJ2-6, with 9 bases identical to TRBD1. V was clipped by 1 base and J by 0 bases; unmatched bases: 1. Germline V gene sequence: CDR1 SEHNR, CDR2 FQNEAQ (reference sequence). The CDR3 loop spans 17 amino acids. The DNA of the CDR3 is TGTGCCAGCAGCTTAGTGGGACAGGGCTCTGGGGCCAACGTCCTGACTTTC. Translated, it gives CASSLVGQGSGANVLTF.

The chain employs TRBV12-3 or TRBV12-4 and TRBJ1-6, with D unclear. CDR3 size: 13 residues. V shed 6 bases and J shed 7 bases, with 10 bases lying between them. CDR3 sequence: CASRTSQNSPLHF. Here the CDR3 DNA reads TGTGCCAGCAGAACTAGCCAGAATTCACCCCTCCACTTT.

This clone was counted once. This chain links TRBV11-2 with TRBJ1-5; D is undetermined. Trimming took 5 bases from V and 3 from J, leaving 8 bases between them. CDR3 length equals 13 residues. Germline values: CDR1 SGHAT, CDR2 FQNNGV. The DNA of the CDR3 is TGTGCCAGCAGCCGCGAGGCCAATCAGCCCCAGCATTTT. The encoded protein is CASSREANQPQHF. The entire variable domain, with the rest obtained from reference TRBV11-2 and TRBJ1-5, is as follows: EAGVAQSPRYKIIEKRQSVAFWCNPISGHATLYWYQQILGQGPKLLIQFQNNGVVDDSQLPKDRFSAERLKGVDSTLKIQPAKLEDSAVYLCASSREANQPQHFGDGTRLSIL.

In nucleotides, the CDR3 is TGTGCCAGCAGCAATCAGGGGGGAACTAATGAAAAACTGTTTTTT. Residues: CASSNQGGTNEKLFF. This sequence joins TRBV9 and TRBJ1-4; TRBD1 aligns across 7 bases. CDR3 size: 15 residues. Germline CDR1 reads SGDLS; CDR2 reads YYNGEE. Trimming at V came to 4 bases and at J to 1 base, leaving 4 bases not matched to a gene.

In nucleotides, the CDR3 is TGTGCCAGCAGCAGAGACAGGGCTGGGGCCAACGTCCTGACTTTC. This gives the protein CASSRDRAGANVLTF. The chain recombines TRBV9 with TRBJ2-6; 7 positions agree with TRBD1. The CDR3 has 15 amino acids. V shed 4 bases, J shed 2 bases, and the junction held 3 bases outside the gene matches. Germline lookup yields CDR1 SGDLS and CDR2 YYNGEE.

V is TRBV29-1 and J is TRBJ1-3; D gene unclear. The CDR3 has 13 amino acids. The germline V gene encodes CDR1 SQVTM and CDR2 ANQGSEA. V lost 8 bases to trimming and J lost 3 bases, with 14 bases between them. The chain's CDR3 is CSPQGGVGNTIYF. CDR3 in DNA: TGCAGCCCGCAAGGCGGAGTTGGAAACACCATATATTTT.

This rearrangement joins TRBV24-1 to TRBJ1-4; weak D call: TRBD1 (5 bases). CDR3 length: 15 residues. Germline values: CDR1 KGHDR, CDR2 SFDVKD. Trimming pared 3 bases from V and 3 bases from J, leaving 10 bases between. The CDR3 bases are TGTGCCACCAGTGATGGGAGGGGAGCTAATGAAAAACTGTTTTTT. It encodes CATSDGRGANEKLFF.

The count of this clone is one. The rearrangement joins TRBV29-1 to TRBJ2-7; D is perhaps TRBD1 (5 bases). CDR3 length: 13 amino acids. Per the germline V gene, CDR1 is SQVTM and CDR2 is ANQGSEA. Deletions cut 3 bases from V and 0 bases from J, with 9 bases between. CDR3 coding DNA: TGCAGCGTTGAGACGGACATCTCCTACGAGCAGTACTTC. Protein: CSVETDISYEQYF.

V gene TRBV9 combines with J gene TRBJ1-2; TRBD1 matches at 7 bases. Germline-derived CDR1 and CDR2 are SGDLS and YYNGEE. This CDR3 comprises 15 residues. V shed 3 bases and J 4 bases; nucleotides not matched to a gene: 9. CDR3 DNA: TGTGCCAGCAGCGGCCGGGACAGCCGTGTCTATGGCTACACCTTC. Its translation is CASSGRDSRVYGYTF.

The V and J genes are TRBV27 and TRBJ2-2; 8 bases fit TRBD2. Per germline, CDR1 MNHEY and CDR2 SMNVEV (reference sequence). The CDR3 spans 15 residues. With 3 bases clipped from V and 8 bases from J, the junction kept 8 bases outside the gene matches. The CDR3, as DNA: TGTGCCAGCAGTTTGGCGGGAGGAGGGGATGGGGAGCTGTTTTTT. This gives the protein CASSLAGGGDGELFF.

The V and J genes are TRBV11-2 and TRBJ2-5; tentative D call: TRBD1 (6 bases). Trimming took 1 base from V and 0 from J, leaving 9 bases between them. Germline assignment: CDR1 SGHAT and CDR2 FQNNGV. This CDR3 comprises 15 residues. For the CDR3, the DNA is TGTGCCAGCAGCTTAGTCAGGGGTAACCAAGAGACCCAGTACTTC. Residues: CASSLVRGNQETQYF.

This clone was counted only a few times. The chain employs TRBV6-1 and TRBJ2-7, with 7 bases that match TRBD2. The trim removed 1 base at V and 0 bases at J, leaving 6 bases unmatched. The V gene's germline CDR1 is MNHNS and CDR2 SASEGT. This CDR3 comprises 16 residues. The CDR3 bases are TGTGCCAGCAGTGAAGGGTTGCGGGGGAGCTCCTACGAGCAGTACTTC. Protein: CASSEGLRGSSYEQYF.

This chain joins TRBV19 and TRBJ1-5; no firm D call. Trimming removed 0 bases from V and 6 bases from J, with 6 bases in between. Germline V lookup: CDR1 LNHDA, CDR2 SQIVND (reference sequence). The CDR3 consists of 13 residues. This CDR3 is CASSIEPGQPQHF. CDR3 in DNA: TGTGCCAGTAGTATAGAACCGGGTCAGCCCCAGCATTTT.

The chain's CDR3 is CATSILSNTEAFF. CDR3 bases: TGTGCCACCAGCATCTTGTCGAACACTGAAGCTTTCTTT. J is TRBJ1-1 and V is TRBV15, with D unresolved. CDR1 is LNHNV and CDR2 is YYDKDF in the germline V gene (reference sequence). The CDR3 covers 13 residues. The V and J ends lost 4 bases and 1 base respectively, with 7 bases between them. The full variable domain, in which reference TRBV15 and TRBJ1-1 provide the parts outside the CDR3, is DAMVIQNPRYQVTQFGKPVTLSCSQTLNHNVMYWYQQKSSQAPKLLFHYYDKDFNNEADTPDNFQSRRPNTSFCFLDIRSPGLGDTAMYLCATSILSNTEAFFGQGTRLTVV.

The V and J genes are TRBV24-1 and TRBJ2-3, with D tentatively TRBD2 (5 bases). Germline V CDR1 and CDR2: KGHDR, SFDVKD. The CDR3 loop spans 14 amino acids. With 3 bases removed from V and 3 bases from J, the gap between germline ends came to 9 bases. The DNA for the CDR3 is TGTGCCACCAGTGATGAGGGTCGGACAGATACGCAGTATTTT. This translates into CATSDEGRTDTQYF.